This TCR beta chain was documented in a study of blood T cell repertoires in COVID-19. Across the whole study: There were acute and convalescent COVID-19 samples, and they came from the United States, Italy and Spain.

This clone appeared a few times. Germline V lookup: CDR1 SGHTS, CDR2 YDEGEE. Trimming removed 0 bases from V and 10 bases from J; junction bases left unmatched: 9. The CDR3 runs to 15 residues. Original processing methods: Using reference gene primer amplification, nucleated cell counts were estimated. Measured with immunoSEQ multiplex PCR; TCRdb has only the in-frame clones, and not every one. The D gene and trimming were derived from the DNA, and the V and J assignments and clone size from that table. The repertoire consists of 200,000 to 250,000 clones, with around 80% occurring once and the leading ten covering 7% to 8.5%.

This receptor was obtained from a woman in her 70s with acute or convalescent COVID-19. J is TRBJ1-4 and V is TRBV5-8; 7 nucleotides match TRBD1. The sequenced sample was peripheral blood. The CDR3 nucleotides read TGTGCCAGCAGCTTGGGACAGGGCTATAGGGGAAAACTGTTTTTT. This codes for CASSLGQGYRGKLFF.